This TCR beta chain was found in a study of blood T cell repertoires in COVID-19. Authors' data handling: Cell counts per sample came from amplifying reference gene primers. This table comes from immunoSEQ multiplex PCR, and its TCRdb copy is limited to in-frame clones, with some not included. V and J calls and clone size are given by that table; D and trimming were obtained from the DNA. The sample records some 150,000 clones, approximately 80% being singletons. The study recruited people aged about 18 to 90 years across under 25 US areas. The CDR3 consists of 15 residues. The germline V and J ends were trimmed by 9 bases and 6 bases, with 20 bases remaining between them. Germline CDR1 is KGHDR and CDR2 is SFDVKD.

The sequence was collected from a woman under 30 who had been exposed to COVID-19. The chain links TRBV24-1 to TRBJ2-1; maybe TRBD2 (6 bases). The sample was PBMCs or T cells enriched from blood (not recorded which). CDR3 loop: CATRRRGRSSNEQFF. The CDR3, as DNA: TGTGCCACCCGCAGGAGAGGGAGGTCTAGCAATGAGCAGTTCTTC.